This TCR beta chain was documented in a study of Graves' ophthalmopathy and Graves' hyperthyroidism. Researchers took RNA transcripts and amplified TCR beta CDR3 regions from them. After a first-round RT-PCR with HTBI primers, a second-round multiplex PCR was run. TCRdb ran MiXCR on the multiplex PCR reads and lists one entry per CDR3 protein. The repertoire holds around 670,000 distinct CDR3 sequences, with roughly two fifths as singletons. The authors used Ficoll-Paque density gradient centrifugation to separate PBMCs. The input was approximately 9.3 ml of fresh peripheral blood. Germline V gene sequence: CDR1 SQVTM, CDR2 ANQGSEA. Trimming took 8 bases from V and 2 from J, leaving 13 bases between them. The CDR3 is 12 residues long.

This receptor was obtained from an adult man with Graves' ophthalmopathy. The chain uses TRBV29-1 and TRBJ2-7; possibly TRBD1 or TRBD2 for D (5 bases each). Material for sequencing was peripheral blood. CDR3 DNA sequence: TGCAGCTTGGGGGAGTACCCCTACGAGCAGTACTTC. Translating gives CSLGEYPYEQYF.